What follows are 2 T cell receptor beta chains derived from one specimen sequenced in a study of cytomegalovirus exposure and HLA in healthy donors. Vbeta (60) and Jbeta (13) primers were used in the PCR. Generated by immunoSEQ multiplex PCR, the TCRdb table keeps only in-frame clones and is missing some. The sample yields around 150,000 clones, around 10% seen once. Sequencing used PBMCs. Receptor source: a middle-aged woman in good health and CMV-seropositive.

This clone was counted between two and nine times. This sequence joins TRBV19 and TRBJ2-7, with 7 bases aligning to TRBD1. The J segment lost 3 bases and the V segment lost 5 bases, leaving 13 bases of the junction unmatched. Germline CDR1 and CDR2: LNHDA and SQIVND (reference sequence). The CDR3 spans 16 residues. The CDR3 is CASSVAGTANLYEQYF. CDR3 coding DNA: TGTGCCAGTAGTGTCGCCGGGACAGCGAACCTCTACGAGCAGTACTTC. Complete variable domain (other parts from reference TRBV19 and TRBJ2-7): DGGITQSPKYLFRKEGQNVTLSCEQNLNHDAMYWYRQDPGQGLRLIYYSQIVNDFQKGDIAEGYSVSREKKESFPLTVTSAQKNPTAFYLCASSVAGTANLYEQYFGPGTRLTVT.

The chain recombines TRBV6-1 with TRBJ1-1; D gene uncertain. Germline assignment: CDR1 MNHNS and CDR2 SASEGT. The CDR3 totals 13 residues. Between the trimmed V and J ends, which lost 6 bases and 0 bases, there was a span of 8 bases. As DNA, the CDR3 is TGTGCCAGCAGGGAACAAATGAACACTGAAGCTTTCTTT. It is translated as CASREQMNTEAFF.